The next 26 T cell receptor beta chains were all read from a single sample in a study of human thymus T cells. Using immunoSEQ multiplex PCR, the repertoire was profiled, and TCRdb retains in-frame clones only, with some absent. The top ten hold around 0.022% of the sample, which has about 120,000 clones, around 95% seen once. The study used thymus tissue resected during corrective heart surgery. The sequenced sample consisted of thymus tissue. Every receptor here comes from a boy less than two years old with a congenital heart defect but otherwise immunologically healthy.

The gene calls are TRBV11-2 and TRBJ2-1; TRBD2 matches 14 bases. Germline values: CDR1 SGHAT, CDR2 FQNNGV. The length of the CDR3 is 19 residues. Trimming at V came to 4 bases and at J to 0 bases, leaving 8 bases not matched to a gene. The CDR3 DNA reads as TGTGCCAGCAGCTCCGGGACTAGCGGGGGCCCCTTCTCCTACAATGAGCAGTTCTTC. Protein: CASSSGTSGGPFSYNEQFF.

V usage is TRBV11-3 and J usage is TRBJ2-1; possibly TRBD1 for D (6 bases). Trimming shortened V by 4 bases and J by 5 bases, and 15 bases separated the two germline ends. Germline V gene lookup returns CDR1 SGHNT and CDR2 YENEEA. The CDR3 length is 15 residues. As DNA, the CDR3 is TGTGCCAGCAGCTCGACAGGACCCTGGGACAATGAGCAGTTCTTC. Translating gives CASSSTGPWDNEQFF.

The V call is TRBV28, the J call TRBJ2-5; TRBD2 is a possible D gene (7 bases). This CDR3 spans 14 amino acids. From germline, CDR1 is MDHEN and CDR2 SYDVKM. Trimming took off 6 bases at V and 7 bases at J, with 18 bases between the two ends. The CDR3 bases are TGTGCCAGCAGCCCACGGGGGGCGCGTGGGACCCAGTACTTC. Amino acid sequence: CASSPRGARGTQYF. Based on the CDR3 plus reference TRBV28 and TRBJ2-5, the full variable domain is DVKVTQSSRYLVKRTGEKVFLECVQDMDHENMFWYRQDPGLGLRLIYFSYDVKMKEKGDIPEGYSVSREKKERFSLILESASTNQTSMYLCASSPRGARGTQYFGPGTRLLVL.

The chain combines TRBV7-2 with TRBJ2-3; D assignment may be TRBD1 or TRBD2 (6 bases each). Germline CDR1 SGHTA, CDR2 FQGNSA. The CDR3 is 17 residues long. The ends were cut back, 1 base at V and 2 bases at J, with 16 bases in the middle. The CDR3 is CASSLEFRGLYTDTQYF. DNA for the CDR3: TGTGCCAGCAGCTTAGAGTTCCGGGGGCTCTACACAGATACGCAGTATTTT.

Only one count was recorded for this clone. The chain has TRBV7-8 and TRBJ1-4, with 8 nucleotides matching TRBD1. Germline V gene data show CDR1 as SGHVS and CDR2 as FQNEAQ. The CDR3 spans 15 residues. V gave up 1 base and J gave up 8 bases; unmatched junction bases: 6. Here the CDR3 reads CASSLGEQGGEKLFF. CDR3 DNA sequence: TGTGCCAGCAGCTTAGGCGAACAGGGGGGCGAAAAACTGTTTTTT.

This clone was detected only a few times. V usage is TRBV30 and J usage is TRBJ1-5; 9 nucleotides agree with TRBD1. CDR1 is GTSNPN, CDR2 SVGIG, per germline (reference sequence). The CDR3 is 14 residues long. V shed 0 bases and J 6 bases; nucleotides not matched to a gene: 3. CDR3 region: CAWSVHRGPQPQHF. CDR3 DNA sequence: TGTGCCTGGAGTGTACACAGGGGGCCTCAGCCCCAGCATTTT.

This chain links TRBV7-9 with TRBJ1-1; D might be TRBD1 (6 bases). The ends were cut back, 3 bases at V and 0 bases at J, with 23 bases in the middle. The CDR3 sequence is 19 residues long. Germline CDR1 and CDR2: SEHNR and FQNEAQ (reference sequence). The CDR3 DNA reads TGTGCCAGCAGCTTCCAGGGGCAGGGAGATGAAGTTGTGAACACTGAAGCTTTCTTT. Protein sequence: CASSFQGQGDEVVNTEAFF.

The chain has TRBV29-1 and TRBJ2-5, with D perhaps TRBD2 (6 bases). The CDR3 is made up of 12 amino acids. The V end lost 7 bases, the J end lost 3 bases, and 12 bases lay between the germline ends. Germline values: CDR1 SQVTM, CDR2 ANQGSEA. DNA of the CDR3: TGCAGCGGGACGGGGGAAGAAGAGACCCAGTACTTC. Translating gives CSGTGEEETQYF.

The chain has TRBV5-5 and TRBJ2-5, with 11 bases aligning to TRBD2. J lost 7 bases, V lost 1 base, and 9 bases had no gene match. CDR3 length: 16 residues. Germline CDR1 is SGHKS and CDR2 is YYEKEE (reference sequence). The CDR3 DNA reads as TGTGCCAGCAGCTTGCTAGCGGGGGGAACCTGGGGGACCCAGTACTTC. Translated: CASSLLAGGTWGTQYF. Combining the CDR3 with reference TRBV5-5 and TRBJ2-5 gives the whole variable domain DAGVTQSPTHLIKTRGQQVTLRCSPISGHKSVSWYQQVLGQGPQFIFQYYEKEERGRGNFPDRFSARQFPNYSSELNVNALLLGDSALYLCASSLLAGGTWGTQYFGPGTRLLVL.

The chain joins TRBV19 to TRBJ1-2; D perhaps matches TRBD1 (5 bases). The CDR3 covers 14 residues. V lost 1 base and J lost 6, with 12 bases in between. Germline V gene sequence: CDR1 LNHDA, CDR2 SQIVND (reference sequence). This CDR3 reads CASSIAWQGNGYTF. As DNA, the CDR3 is TGTGCCAGTAGTATAGCGTGGCAGGGCAATGGCTACACCTTC.

The chain has TRBV13 and TRBJ2-7, with TRBD2 matching 7 bases. Germline trimming cut 5 bases from V and 2 bases from J; bases unmatched to any gene: 9. This CDR3 region has 15 residues. Germline CDR1 reads PRHDT; CDR2 reads FYEKMQ (reference sequence). The CDR3 reads CASSHRRGWPYEQYF. CDR3 nucleotides: TGTGCCAGCAGCCACCGGCGGGGGTGGCCCTACGAGCAGTACTTC.

This chain joins TRBV12-1 and TRBJ2-1. TRBV12-1 is shown as a pseudogene. The CDR3 extends over 14 amino acids. CDR3 amino acids: CASSRRDDEDEQFF. CDR3 bases: TGTGCCAGCAGCCGCCGGGACGACGAGGATGAGCAGTTCTTC.

V and J are TRBV6-6 and TRBJ1-4; 7 nucleotides match TRBD1. V lost 7 bases to trimming and J lost 7 bases; unmatched junction nucleotides: 9. The CDR3 spans 14 residues. Per the germline V gene, CDR1 is MNHNY and CDR2 is SVGAGI (reference sequence). This CDR3 is CASNIKGATEKLFF. In nucleotides, the CDR3 is TGTGCCAGCAATATCAAGGGGGCAACTGAAAAACTGTTTTTT.

The V and J genes are TRBV30 and TRBJ2-6, with TRBD2 as a possible D gene (6 bases). Germline V gene lookup returns CDR1 GTSNPN and CDR2 SVGIG (reference sequence). This CDR3 spans 14 amino acids. Trimming left V 4 bases short and J 2 bases short, with 9 bases between. CDR3 sequence (DNA): TGTGCCTGGAACCCGGGGGCTGGGGCCAACGTCCTGACTTTC. As protein: CAWNPGAGANVLTF.

This clone was picked up one time. This sequence joins TRBV29-1 and TRBJ1-1; perhaps TRBD1 as D (6 bases). CDR3 size: 21 residues. Germline V gene data show CDR1 as SQVTM and CDR2 as ANQGSEA. V shed 3 bases and J shed 1 base, with 33 bases lying between them. CDR3 nucleotide sequence: TGCAGCGTTGATTCGTCAGGGCCACAACCGGGACATAAGAAACCGAACACTGAAGCTTTCTTT. It translates to CSVDSSGPQPGHKKPNTEAFF.

The CDR3 loop reads CAIRTDRSNTEAFF. For the CDR3, the DNA is TGTGCCATCAGGACGGACAGGTCGAACACTGAAGCTTTCTTT. V gene TRBV10-3 combines with J gene TRBJ1-1; 7 bases are a match to TRBD1. V shed 6 bases, J shed 1 base, and the junction held 5 bases outside the gene matches. From germline, CDR1 is ENHRY and CDR2 SYGVKD. The CDR3 runs 14 residues.

The rearrangement joins TRBV4-1 to TRBJ1-3; TRBD1 agrees at 9 bases. In germline, CDR1 is MGHRA, CDR2 YSYEKL. The CDR3 is 21 amino acids. Germline trimming cut 2 bases from V and 0 bases from J; bases unmatched to any gene: 17. CDR3 DNA: TGCGCCAGCAGCCAAAGCATCCGGGACAGGGAAAAAGGGAGCTCTGGAAACACCATATATTTT. As protein: CASSQSIRDREKGSSGNTIYF.

This chain connects TRBV4-2 to TRBJ2-7, with D perhaps TRBD1 (7 bases). Trimming removed 4 bases from V and 3 bases from J, with 16 bases in between. In germline, CDR1 is LGHNA, CDR2 YNFKEQ. This CDR3 has 15 amino acids. The CDR3 here is CASSPQGTSLYEQYF. The CDR3 bases are TGTGCCAGCAGCCCACAGGGGACTTCTCTCTACGAGCAGTACTTC.

The chain carries TRBV4-3 and TRBJ2-7; 8 bases align to TRBD2. CDR1 is LGHNA and CDR2 is YSLEER in the germline V gene. J gave up 3 bases and V 1 base, and 8 bases lay outside the gene matches. The CDR3 length is 16 residues. CDR3 sequence reads: CASSQVYPTSDYEQYF. The CDR3 DNA follows: TGCGCCAGCAGCCAAGTGTACCCGACTAGCGACTACGAGCAGTACTTC.

The J gene is TRBJ1-4, the V gene TRBV6-6, with unresolved D. CDR1 is MNHNY, CDR2 SVGAGI, per germline (reference sequence). This CDR3 comprises 15 residues. Trimming shortened V by 8 bases and J by 0 bases, and 13 bases separated the two germline ends. The CDR3 nucleotides are TGTGCCAGCCGAAAATTTAACGCAACTAATGAAAAACTGTTTTTT. Translation gives CASRKFNATNEKLFF.

The J gene is TRBJ1-2, the V gene TRBV10-3; maybe TRBD1 (5 bases). Trimming left V 4 bases short and J 8 bases short, with 20 bases between. The CDR3 spans 15 residues. The germline CDR1 and CDR2 sequences are ENHRY and SYGVKD. This CDR3 is CAISVWDRDLGGYTF. For the CDR3, the DNA is TGTGCCATCAGTGTTTGGGACCGGGACTTGGGGGGCTACACCTTC.

The sample holds a few counts of this clone. The V and J genes are TRBV5-6 and TRBJ1-5; D gene ambiguous. The V gene lost 1 base and the J gene lost 0 bases, with 2 bases spanning the gap. Per germline, CDR1 SGHDT and CDR2 YYEEEE. This CDR3 region has 13 residues. CDR3 sequence: CASSLNSNQPQHF. As DNA, the CDR3 is TGTGCCAGCAGCTTGAATAGCAATCAGCCCCAGCATTTT.

The chain joins TRBV5-4 to TRBJ2-1, with no clear D. The germline V gene has CDR1 SGHNT and CDR2 YYREEE (reference sequence). With 2 bases removed from V and 0 bases from J, the gap between germline ends came to 9 bases. The CDR3 sequence is 15 residues long. The CDR3 DNA reads TGTGCCAGCAGCTTAATCGCGGACTCCTACAATGAGCAGTTCTTC. Amino acids: CASSLIADSYNEQFF.

The V and J genes are TRBV25-1 and TRBJ2-2; D unresolved. V lost 4 bases and J 5 bases, leaving 5 bases between the germline ends. Per germline, CDR1 MGHDK and CDR2 SYGVNS. The CDR3 has 12 residues. CDR3 nucleotides: TGTGCCAGCAGTGCCGTAACCGGGGAGCTGTTTTTT. This codes for CASSAVTGELFF.

The chain uses TRBV6-6 and TRBJ2-1; D remains unclear. The germline gives CDR1 MNHNY, CDR2 SVGAGI (reference sequence). The length of the CDR3 is 13 residues. V was shortened by 0 bases and J by 9 bases, with 9 bases between the two germline ends. CDR3 residues: CASSYSLLFEQFF. DNA for the CDR3: TGTGCCAGCAGTTACTCTCTACTCTTTGAGCAGTTCTTC.

The chain uses TRBV4-3 and TRBJ2-5; D may be TRBD1 or TRBD2 (6 bases each). Trimming took 0 bases from V and 3 from J, leaving 14 bases between them. The CDR3 extends over 16 amino acids. CDR1 and CDR2 (germline): LGHNA, YSLEER. The chain's CDR3 is CASSQDSGGREETQYF. The CDR3, as DNA: TGCGCCAGCAGCCAAGACTCCGGGGGCAGGGAAGAGACCCAGTACTTC.